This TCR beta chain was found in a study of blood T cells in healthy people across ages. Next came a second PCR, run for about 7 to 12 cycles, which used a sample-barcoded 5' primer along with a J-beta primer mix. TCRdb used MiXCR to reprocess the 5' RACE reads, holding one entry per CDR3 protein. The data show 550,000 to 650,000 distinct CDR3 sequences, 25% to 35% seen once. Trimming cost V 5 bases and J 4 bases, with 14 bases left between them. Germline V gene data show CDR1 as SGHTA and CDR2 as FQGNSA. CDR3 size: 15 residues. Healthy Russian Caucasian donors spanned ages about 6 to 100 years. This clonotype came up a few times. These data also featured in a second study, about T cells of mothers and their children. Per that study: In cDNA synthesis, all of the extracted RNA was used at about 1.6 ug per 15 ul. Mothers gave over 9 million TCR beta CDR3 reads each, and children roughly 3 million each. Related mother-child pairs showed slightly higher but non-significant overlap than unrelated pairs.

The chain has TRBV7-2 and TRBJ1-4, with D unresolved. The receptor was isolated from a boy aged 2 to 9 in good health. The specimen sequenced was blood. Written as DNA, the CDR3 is TGTGCCAGCAGCCCGGGTTCCGGGAATAATGAAAAACTGTTTTTT. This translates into CASSPGSGNNEKLFF.